The T cell receptor beta chain described here comes from a study of T cell repertoires in cytomegalovirus infection. Background on the study: The study used recently identified HLA-C-restricted and well-studied HLA-B-restricted CMV epitopes. A matching HLA type, together with CMV infection, was signaled by public TCR beta signatures. Overall study findings and caveats: Individuals carrying CMV plus the relevant HLA were identified by cumulative frequency of public TCR beta families. Ex vivo, HLA-C-restricted CMV-specific TCR beta clonotypes prevailed over the rest of the response.

Trimming shortened V by 5 bases and J by 7 bases, and 9 bases separated the two germline ends. CDR3 size: 11 residues. The germline gives CDR1 SGDLS, CDR2 YYNGEE. As for this clonotype: Antigen specificity is unknown.

TCRdb ran MiXCR on the reads and lists one entry per CDR3 protein. This table has under 200,000 distinct CDR3 sequences, less than 25% appearing once. Here the sequenced sample was CD8+ T cells from cultured PBMCs, taken from culture after CMV antigen stimulation. The receptor was derived from a human donor in good health (CMV status not recorded). Some clones in this sample may be carry-over from other donors' samples. The J gene is TRBJ1-2, the V gene TRBV9; no firm D call. The DNA for the CDR3 is TGTGCCAGCAGGGGAGTGAGTGGCTACACCTTC. Its translation: CASRGVSGYTF. Full variable domain (rest looked up from reference TRBV9 and TRBJ1-2): DSGVTQTPKHLITATGQRVTLRCSPRSGDLSVYWYQQSLDQGLQFLIQYYNGEERAKGNILERFSAQQFPDLHSELNLSSLELGDSALYFCASRGVSGYTFGSGTRLTVV.